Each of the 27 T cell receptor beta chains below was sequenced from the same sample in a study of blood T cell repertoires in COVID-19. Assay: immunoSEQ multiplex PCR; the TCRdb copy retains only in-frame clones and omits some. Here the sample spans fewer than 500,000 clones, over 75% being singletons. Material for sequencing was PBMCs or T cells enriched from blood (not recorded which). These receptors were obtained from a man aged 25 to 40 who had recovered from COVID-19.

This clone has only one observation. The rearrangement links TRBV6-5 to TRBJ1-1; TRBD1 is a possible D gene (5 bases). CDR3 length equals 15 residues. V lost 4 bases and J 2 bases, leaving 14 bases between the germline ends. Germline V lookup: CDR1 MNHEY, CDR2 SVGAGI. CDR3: CASSSIGGSNTEAFF. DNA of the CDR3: TGTGCCAGCAGTTCAATCGGGGGGTCAAACACTGAAGCTTTCTTT.

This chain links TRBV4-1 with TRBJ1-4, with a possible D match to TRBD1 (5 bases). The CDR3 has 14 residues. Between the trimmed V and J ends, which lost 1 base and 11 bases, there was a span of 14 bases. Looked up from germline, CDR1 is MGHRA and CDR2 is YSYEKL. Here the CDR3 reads CASSQGHPGGKLFF. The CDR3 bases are TGCGCCAGCAGCCAAGGGCACCCGGGGGGGAAACTGTTTTTT.

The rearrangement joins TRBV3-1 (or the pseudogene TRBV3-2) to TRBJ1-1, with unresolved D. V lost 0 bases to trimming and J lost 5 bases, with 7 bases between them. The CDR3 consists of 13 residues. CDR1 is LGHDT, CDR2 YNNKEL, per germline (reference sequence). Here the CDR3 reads CASSQDWATEAFF. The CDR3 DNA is TGTGCCAGCAGCCAAGATTGGGCGACTGAAGCTTTCTTT.

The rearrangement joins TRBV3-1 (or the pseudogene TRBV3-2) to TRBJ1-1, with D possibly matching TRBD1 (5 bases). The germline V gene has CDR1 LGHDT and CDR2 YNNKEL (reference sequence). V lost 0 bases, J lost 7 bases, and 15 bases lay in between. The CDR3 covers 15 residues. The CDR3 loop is CASSQDQLTAIEAFF. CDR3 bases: TGTGCCAGCAGCCAAGATCAATTGACAGCTATTGAAGCTTTCTTT.

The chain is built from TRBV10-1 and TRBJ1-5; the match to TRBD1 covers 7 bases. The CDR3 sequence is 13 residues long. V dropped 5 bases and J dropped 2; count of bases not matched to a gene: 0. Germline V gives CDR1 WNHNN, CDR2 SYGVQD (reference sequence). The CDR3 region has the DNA TGCGCCAGCAGTACAGGGGGCAATCAGCCCCAGCATTTT. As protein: CASSTGGNQPQHF.

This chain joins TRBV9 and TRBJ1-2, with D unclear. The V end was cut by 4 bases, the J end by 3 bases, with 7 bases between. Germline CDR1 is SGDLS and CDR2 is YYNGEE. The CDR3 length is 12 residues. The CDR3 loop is CASSNTDYGYTF. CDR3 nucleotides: TGTGCCAGCAGCAACACAGACTATGGCTACACCTTC.

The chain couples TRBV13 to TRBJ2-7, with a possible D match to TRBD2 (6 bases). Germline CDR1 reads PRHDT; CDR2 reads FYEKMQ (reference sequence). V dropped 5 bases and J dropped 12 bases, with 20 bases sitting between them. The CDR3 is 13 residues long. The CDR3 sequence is CASSPQVEGLLYF. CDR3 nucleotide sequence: TGTGCCAGCAGCCCCCAAGTGGAGGGACTTTTGTACTTC. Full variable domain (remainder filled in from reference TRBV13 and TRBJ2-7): AAGVIQSPRHLIKEKRETATLKCYPIPRHDTVYWYQQGPGQDPQFLISFYEKMQSDKGSIPDRFSAQQFSDYHSELNMSSLELGDSALYFCASSPQVEGLLYFGPGTRLTVT.

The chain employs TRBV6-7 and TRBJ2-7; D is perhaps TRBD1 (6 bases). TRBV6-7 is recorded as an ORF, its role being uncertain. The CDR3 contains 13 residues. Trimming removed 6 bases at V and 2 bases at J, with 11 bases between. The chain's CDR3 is CASRRDTTYEQYF. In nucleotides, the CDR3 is TGTGCCAGCAGACGGGACACAACCTACGAGCAGTACTTC.

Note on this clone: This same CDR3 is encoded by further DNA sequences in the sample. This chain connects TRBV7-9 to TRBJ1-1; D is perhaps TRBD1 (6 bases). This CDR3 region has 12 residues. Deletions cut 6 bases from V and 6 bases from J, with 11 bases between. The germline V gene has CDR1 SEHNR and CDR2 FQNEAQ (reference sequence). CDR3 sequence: CASSLQGAEAFF. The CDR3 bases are TGTGCCAGCAGTTTACAGGGCGCTGAAGCTTTCTTT.

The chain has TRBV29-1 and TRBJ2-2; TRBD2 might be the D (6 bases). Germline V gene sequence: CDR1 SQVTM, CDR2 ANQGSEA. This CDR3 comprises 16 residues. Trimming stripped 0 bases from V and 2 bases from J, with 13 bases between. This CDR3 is CSVEEEGTTNTGELFF. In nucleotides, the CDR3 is TGCAGCGTTGAAGAGGAGGGGACGACTAACACCGGGGAGCTGTTTTTT.

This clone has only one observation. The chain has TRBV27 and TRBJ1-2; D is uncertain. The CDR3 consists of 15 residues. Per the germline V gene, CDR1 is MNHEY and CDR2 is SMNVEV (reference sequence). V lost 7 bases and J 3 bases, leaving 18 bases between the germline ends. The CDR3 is CASNPGEGRYYGYTF. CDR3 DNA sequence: TGTGCCAGCAACCCGGGCGAGGGCCGTTACTATGGCTACACCTTC.

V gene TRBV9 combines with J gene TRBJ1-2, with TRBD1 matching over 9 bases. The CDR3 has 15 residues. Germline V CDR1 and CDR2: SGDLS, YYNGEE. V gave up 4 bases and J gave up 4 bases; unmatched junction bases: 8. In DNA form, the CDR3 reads TGTGCCAGCAGCCCGCGGACAGGGGACTCCTATGGCTACACCTTC. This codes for CASSPRTGDSYGYTF.

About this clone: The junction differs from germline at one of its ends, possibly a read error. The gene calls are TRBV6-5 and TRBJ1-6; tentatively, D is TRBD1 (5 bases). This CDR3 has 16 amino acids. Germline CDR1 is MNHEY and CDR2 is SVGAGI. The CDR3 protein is CASNYSGQAYNSPLHF. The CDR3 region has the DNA TGTGCCAGCAATTACTCGGGGCAAGCCTATAATTCACCCCTCCACTTT.

In nucleotides, the CDR3 is TGTGCCTGGAGTGTAGGGGGCGCCCGCTCCTACGAGCAGTACTTC. Amino acid sequence: CAWSVGGARSYEQYF. The chain is built from TRBV30 and TRBJ2-7; TRBD1 matches 7 bases. This CDR3 comprises 15 residues. The germline CDR1 and CDR2 sequences are GTSNPN and SVGIG (reference sequence). V lost 0 bases, J lost 0 bases, and 5 bases stayed unmatched. Together with reference TRBV30 and TRBJ2-7, the CDR3 gives the full variable domain: SQTIHQWPATLVQPVGSPLSLECTVEGTSNPNLYWYRQAAGRGLQLLFYSVGIGQISSEVPQNLSASRPQDRQFILSSKKLLLSDSGFYLCAWSVGGARSYEQYFGPGTRLTVT.

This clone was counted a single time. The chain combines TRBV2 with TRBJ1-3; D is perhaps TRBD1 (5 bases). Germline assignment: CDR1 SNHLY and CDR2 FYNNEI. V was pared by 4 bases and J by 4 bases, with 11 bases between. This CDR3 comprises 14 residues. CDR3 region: CASSGQTAGNTIYF. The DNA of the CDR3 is TGTGCCAGCAGTGGACAGACAGCAGGAAACACCATATATTTT.

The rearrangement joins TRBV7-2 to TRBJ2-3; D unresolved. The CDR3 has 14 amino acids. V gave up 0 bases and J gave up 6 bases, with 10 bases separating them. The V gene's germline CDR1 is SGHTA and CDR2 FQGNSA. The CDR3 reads CASSLAGTGDTQYF. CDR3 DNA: TGTGCCAGCAGCTTAGCGGGTACCGGGGATACGCAGTATTTT. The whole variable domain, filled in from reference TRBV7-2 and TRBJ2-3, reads GAGVSQSPSNKVTEKGKDVELRCDPISGHTALYWYRQSLGQGLEFLIYFQGNSAPDKSGLPSDRFSAERTGGSVSTLTIQRTQQEDSAVYLCASSLAGTGDTQYFGPGTRLTVL.

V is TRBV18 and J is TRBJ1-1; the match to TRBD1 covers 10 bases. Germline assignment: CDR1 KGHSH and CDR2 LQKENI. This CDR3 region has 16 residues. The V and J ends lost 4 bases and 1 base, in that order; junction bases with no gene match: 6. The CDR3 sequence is CASSLWTGGANTEAFF. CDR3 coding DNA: TGTGCCAGCTCACTCTGGACAGGGGGTGCGAACACTGAAGCTTTCTTT.

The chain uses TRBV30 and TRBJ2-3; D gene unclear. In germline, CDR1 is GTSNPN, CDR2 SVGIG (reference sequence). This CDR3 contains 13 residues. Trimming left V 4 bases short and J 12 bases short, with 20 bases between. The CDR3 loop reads CAWNVRRLPVQYF. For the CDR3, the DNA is TGTGCCTGGAACGTACGGCGGCTTCCGGTTCAGTATTTT.

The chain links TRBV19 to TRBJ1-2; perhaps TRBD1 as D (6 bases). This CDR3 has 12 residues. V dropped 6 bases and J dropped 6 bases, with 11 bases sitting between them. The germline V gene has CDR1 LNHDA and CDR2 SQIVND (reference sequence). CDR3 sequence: CASRDRPHGYTF. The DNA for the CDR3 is TGTGCCAGTAGGGACAGACCCCATGGCTACACCTTC.

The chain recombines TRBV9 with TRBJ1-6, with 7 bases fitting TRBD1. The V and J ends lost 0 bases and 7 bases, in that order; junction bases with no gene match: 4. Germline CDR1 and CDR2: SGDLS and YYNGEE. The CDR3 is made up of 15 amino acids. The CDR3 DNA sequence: TGTGCCAGCAGCGTAGTCGGGACAGCGAATTCACCCCTCCACTTT. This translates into CASSVVGTANSPLHF.

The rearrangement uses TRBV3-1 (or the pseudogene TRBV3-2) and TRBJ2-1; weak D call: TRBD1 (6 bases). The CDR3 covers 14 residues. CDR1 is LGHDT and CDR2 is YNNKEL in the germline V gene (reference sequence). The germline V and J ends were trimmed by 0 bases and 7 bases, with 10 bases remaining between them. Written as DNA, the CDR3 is TGTGCCAGCAGCCAAGACAGGGGATGGAATGAGCAGTTCTTC. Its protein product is CASSQDRGWNEQFF.

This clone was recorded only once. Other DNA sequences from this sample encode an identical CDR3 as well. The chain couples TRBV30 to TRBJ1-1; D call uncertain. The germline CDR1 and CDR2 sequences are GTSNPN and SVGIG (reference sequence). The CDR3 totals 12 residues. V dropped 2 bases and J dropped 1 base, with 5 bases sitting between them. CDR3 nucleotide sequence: TGTGCCTGGAGTCCCGGGAACACTGAAGCTTTCTTT. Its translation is CAWSPGNTEAFF.

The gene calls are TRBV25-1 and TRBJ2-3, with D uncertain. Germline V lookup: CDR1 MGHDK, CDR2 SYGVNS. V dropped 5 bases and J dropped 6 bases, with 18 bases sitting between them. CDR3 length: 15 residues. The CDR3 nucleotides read TGTGCCAGCAGTCAGACCCTCATCGGGTGGGATACGCAGTATTTT. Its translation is CASSQTLIGWDTQYF.

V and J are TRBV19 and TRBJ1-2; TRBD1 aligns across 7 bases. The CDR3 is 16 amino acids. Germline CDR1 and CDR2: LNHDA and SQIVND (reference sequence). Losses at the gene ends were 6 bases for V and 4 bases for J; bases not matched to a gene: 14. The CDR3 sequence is CASRLGRQGVSYGYTF. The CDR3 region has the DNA TGTGCCAGTAGGTTGGGGCGACAGGGAGTTAGCTATGGCTACACCTTC.

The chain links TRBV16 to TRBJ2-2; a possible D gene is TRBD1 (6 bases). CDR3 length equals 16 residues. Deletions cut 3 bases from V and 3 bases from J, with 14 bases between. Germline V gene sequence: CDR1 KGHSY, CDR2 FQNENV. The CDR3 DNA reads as TGTGCCAGCAGCCACGTTCAGGGGCCTTACACCGGGGAGCTGTTTTTT. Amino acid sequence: CASSHVQGPYTGELFF.

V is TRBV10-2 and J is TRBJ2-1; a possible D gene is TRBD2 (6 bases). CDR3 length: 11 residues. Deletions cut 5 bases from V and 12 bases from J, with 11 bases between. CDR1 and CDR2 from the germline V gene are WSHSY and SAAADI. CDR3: CASSPAGGQFF. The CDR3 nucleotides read TGCGCCAGCAGTCCTGCCGGGGGGCAGTTCTTC.

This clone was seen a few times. The CDR3 is CASSDREAFF. In nucleotides, the CDR3 is TGTGCCAGCAGTGATCGTGAAGCTTTCTTT. This chain connects TRBV2 to TRBJ1-1; D not certain. There are 10 residues in the CDR3. CDR1 SNHLY and CDR2 FYNNEI come from the germline V gene. V lost 3 bases to trimming and J lost 7 bases, with 3 bases between them.